This T cell receptor (beta chain) was observed in a study of blood T cells in healthy people across ages. Through a sample-barcoded 5' primer and a J-beta primer mix, a second PCR was run for roughly 7 to 12 cycles. Using its own MiXCR run on the 5' RACE reads, TCRdb lists one record per CDR3 protein. The sample holds 1.5 million to 2 million distinct CDR3 sequences, approximately 50% seen once. Trimming took off 6 bases at V and 7 bases at J, with 10 bases between the two ends. The CDR3 is made up of 12 amino acids. Germline CDR1 SGHTA, CDR2 FQGNSA. The sequence derives from a woman aged 40 to 55 in good health. The chain couples TRBV7-2 to TRBJ2-1, with D tentatively TRBD2 (6 bases). The sequencing input was blood. The CDR3 coding sequence is TGTGCCAGCAGGCCCGGGGGAAATGAGCAGTTCTTC. Its protein product is CASRPGGNEQFF. Full variable domain (remainder filled in from reference TRBV7-2 and TRBJ2-1): GAGVSQSPSNKVTEKGKDVELRCDPISGHTALYWYRQSLGQGLEFLIYFQGNSAPDKSGLPSDRFSAERTGGSVSTLTIQRTQQEDSAVYLCASRPGGNEQFFGPGTRLTVL.